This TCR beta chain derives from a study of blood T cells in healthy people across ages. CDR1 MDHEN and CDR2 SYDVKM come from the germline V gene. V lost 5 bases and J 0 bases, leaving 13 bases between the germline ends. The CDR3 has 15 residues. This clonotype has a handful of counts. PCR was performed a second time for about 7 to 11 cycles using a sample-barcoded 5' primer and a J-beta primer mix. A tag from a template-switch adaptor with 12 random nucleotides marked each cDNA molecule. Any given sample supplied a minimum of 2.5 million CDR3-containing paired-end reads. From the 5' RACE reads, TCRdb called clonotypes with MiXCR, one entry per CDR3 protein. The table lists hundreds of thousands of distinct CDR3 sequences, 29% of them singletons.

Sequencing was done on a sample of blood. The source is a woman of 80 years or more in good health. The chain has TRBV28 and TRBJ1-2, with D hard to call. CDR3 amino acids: CASSTGGPANYGYTF. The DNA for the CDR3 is TGTGCCAGCAGTACGGGTGGGCCCGCTAACTATGGCTACACCTTC.